These 8 T cell receptor beta chains share one sample of origin, sequenced in a study of cytomegalovirus exposure and HLA in healthy donors. TCRdb keeps only in-frame clones here, not all; method: immunoSEQ multiplex PCR. The repertoire holds around 140,000 clones, with roughly nine tenths as singletons. Material for sequencing was PBMCs. These receptors were obtained from a woman in her late teens or twenties in good health and CMV-seronegative.

Only a few counts were recorded for this clone. The chain links TRBV5-8 to TRBJ1-2; D gene ambiguous. This CDR3 contains 14 residues. Trimming cost V 0 bases and J 3 bases, with 9 bases left between them. CDR1 is SGHTS and CDR2 is YDEGEE in the germline V gene. The CDR3 region has the DNA TGTGCCAGCAGCTTGGTTCCAGATTACTATGGCTACACCTTC. It yields the protein CASSLVPDYYGYTF.

The chain links TRBV19 to TRBJ2-7; 7 bases match TRBD2. The germline gives CDR1 LNHDA, CDR2 SQIVND (reference sequence). CDR3 size: 11 residues. V shed 8 bases and J 3 bases; nucleotides not matched to a gene: 1. The DNA of the CDR3 is TGTGCCAGTGGGGGGGGCTACGAGCAGTACTTC. Protein: CASGGGYEQYF.

J is TRBJ2-5 and V is TRBV20-1, with a weak D call TRBD2 (5 bases). Looked up from germline, CDR1 is DFQATT and CDR2 is SNEGSKA (reference sequence). CDR3 length equals 11 residues. V dropped 6 bases and J dropped 9 bases, with 14 bases sitting between them. CDR3 coding DNA: TGCAGTGCCATACTAACTAGATCCCAGTACTTC. Its translation is CSAILTRSQYF.

This chain joins TRBV11-2 and TRBJ2-5, with 7 bases matching TRBD2. Germline V gene lookup returns CDR1 SGHAT and CDR2 FQNNGV. The CDR3 consists of 17 residues. V lost 3 bases, J lost 4 bases, and 14 bases stayed unmatched. The CDR3 spells CASSFGATGGLGETQYF. The CDR3 DNA is TGTGCCAGCAGCTTCGGAGCCACGGGGGGATTGGGAGAGACCCAGTACTTC.

This clone appeared a single time. The chain employs TRBV7-9 and TRBJ1-4, with D tentatively TRBD1 (6 bases). V was clipped by 5 bases and J by 10 bases, with 23 bases between them. The CDR3 length is 16 residues. Germline V lookup: CDR1 SEHNR, CDR2 FQNEAQ (reference sequence). The CDR3 region is CASSLVTGGGSGKLFF. CDR3 bases: TGTGCCAGCAGCCTGGTTACGGGGGGCGGTTCGGGAAAACTGTTTTTT.

This chain links TRBV21-1 with TRBJ2-7; TRBD2, the table's D call, lacks a check against the DNA. TRBV21-1 is shown as a pseudogene. The CDR3 sequence is 16 residues long. CDR3 in DNA: TGTGCCAGCAGAGAGCGACAACTGAGGACTTCCTACGAGCAGTACTTC. Residues: CASRERQLRTSYEQYF.

The chain is built from TRBV5-8 and TRBJ1-1, with D uncertain. Per the germline V gene, CDR1 is SGHTS and CDR2 is YDEGEE. This CDR3 region has 14 residues. Between the trimmed V and J ends, which lost 0 bases and 5 bases, there was a span of 11 bases. Here the CDR3 DNA reads TGTGCCAGCAGCTTGGTGCAGGTTGGTACTGAAGCTTTCTTT. Its protein is CASSLVQVGTEAFF. Full variable domain (remainder filled in from reference TRBV5-8 and TRBJ1-1): EAGVTQSPTHLIKTRGQQATLRCSPISGHTSVYWYQQALGLGLQFLLWYDEGEERNRGNFPPRFSGRQFPNYSSELNVNALELEDSALYLCASSLVQVGTEAFFGQGTRLTVV.

The J gene is TRBJ2-2, the V gene TRBV14; no firm D call. V lost 4 bases and J 3 bases, leaving 6 bases between the germline ends. The CDR3 contains 13 residues. Germline-derived CDR1 and CDR2 are SGHDN and FVKESK. The CDR3, as DNA: TGTGCCAGCAGCCCACAAGACACCGGGGAGCTGTTTTTT. Its protein is CASSPQDTGELFF.